This note documents a single TCR beta chain sequence. Its antigen is still unknown. No base quality information exists; no much larger clone differs at one position. Participants in the prospective study were aged roughly 18 to 89 years, lived in more than 20 United States geographic areas, and enrolled through a virtual design. To assign participants to cohorts, the prospective study relied on clinical history that participants themselves reported in a screening survey and a study questionnaire. Recovered participants in ImmuneRACE Cohort 3 were defined as having two consecutive negative NP/OP PCR tests, clearance from a healthcare professional, or resolution of symptoms. Mobile phlebotomists in the prospective study collected whole blood, serum and a nasopharyngeal or oropharyngeal swab from every participant. Prospective study participants could optionally give additional blood draws and questionnaires over a roughly 2-month period. Before DNA extraction, blood samples from the prospective study were shipped at room temperature or frozen.

This entry is derived from a study of blood T cell repertoires in COVID-19 (dated by TCRdb to 2020 to 2021). Background for the entire study: Collaborator samples came from the United States, Italy and Spain and covered acute and convalescent phases of COVID-19. The material from the prospective study consisted of cDNA or gDNA derived from T cells, B-cell-depleted T cells, or PBMCs. Subjects who had been exposed to COVID-19, were actively infected with it, or had recovered from it provided the deeply sampled blood TCRbeta repertoires that made up the dataset. The repertoires were released in a freely available public database intended as a resource for research on the immune response to SARS-CoV-2. Samples were obtained from the ongoing ImmuneRACE study (first 160 participants) and from about 1,300 subjects provided by 6 global collaborators. Nearly every sample came with metadata listing a de-identified subject ID, COVID-19 status, age in years and sex. Where available, HLA class I and class II types were obtained from metadata supplied by the sample provider rather than from assay-based typing. The investigation overall reported the following: How much clinical and demographic metadata was included differed by source and by participant, and the metadata was provided uncurated.

CDR1 and CDR2, looked up from the germline V gene (reference sequence), are GTSNPN and SVGIG. The CDR3 goes from the cysteine to the phenylalanine over 14 residues. The only DNA kept is the CDR3, 42 bases in frame from the first base. The germline ends are 13 bases apart after V is trimmed by 4 bases and J by 2 bases. The immunoSEQ Assay, a bias-controlled multiplex PCR, was used to amplify TCRbeta CDR3 regions from genomic DNA. Processing in the source paper ran as follows. Within the assay, amplification of reference gene primers was used to estimate how many nucleated cells each sample contained. Sequence reads were collapsed and filtered to measure the absolute abundance of every unique TCRbeta CDR3 rearrangement. Productive Simpson clonality was computed per sample as the square root of Simpson's diversity index over productive rearrangements. In TCRdb, the immuneACCESS table is reduced to in-frame sequences with V and J assigned. These tables do not hold every clone; where another copy was compared, an unresolved V gene accounts for under half, and the others remain unexplained. D and trimming come from the DNA, and the V and J calls and clone size come from that table. The sample table lists a few hundred thousand clones, about 90% of them with a count of one. More than 0.8% of the sample is taken by the ten largest.

The source is a woman in her twenties or thirties who had recovered from COVID-19. This receptor chain uses TRBV30 and TRBJ2-3; TRBD2 might be the D gene, on 5 matching bases. Sequenced: PBMCs or T cells enriched from blood (not recorded which). The sequenced DNA is TGTGCCTGGATGGACTCCCCTTACACAGATACGCAGTATTTT. The encoded protein is CAWMDSPYTDTQYF.